The rows below give T cell receptor beta chains drawn from one sample of a study of T cell responses to AZD1222 COVID-19 vaccine. TCRdb keeps only in-frame clones here, not all; method: immunoSEQ multiplex PCR. The sample lists 90,000 to 150,000 clones, about 90% occurring once. The sequences come from peripheral blood, collected on day 0 of AZD1222 vaccination. Receptors originate from an adult in good health. Both conserved end residues are part of each CDR3. The D gene is left open where the match is weak. Some rows have no size entry. The others give once, few or many, or a class for an expanded clone.

size,length,D,J,V,CDR3,DNA
.,14,.,TRBJ2-1,TRBV19,CASSIGGRNNEQFF,TGTGCCAGTAGTATCGGCGGCAGGAACAATGAGCAGTTCTTC
.,13,TRBD1,TRBJ1-6,TRBV10-3,CASRTGENSPLHF,TGTGCCAGCCGAACAGGGGAGAATTCACCCCTCCACTTT
.,13,TRBD1,TRBJ1-2,TRBV10-3,CAISTGTGGGYTF,TGTGCCATCAGTACCGGGACAGGGGGAGGCTACACCTTC
.,17,TRBD1,TRBJ2-2,TRBV9,CASSATGDRDLSGELFF,TGTGCCAGCAGCGCGACCGGGGACAGGGACCTCAGCGGGGAGCTGTTTTTT
once,14,.,TRBJ1-2,TRBV27,CATSSGGGPWGYTF,TGTGCCACTTCCTCCGGGGGGGGGCCGTGGGGCTACACCTTC
.,16,TRBD1,TRBJ1-5,TRBV3-1/TRBV3-2,CASSQAVGDSGGPQHF,TGTGCCAGCAGCCAAGCTGTAGGGGACAGTGGTGGGCCCCAGCATTTT
.,15,.,TRBJ2-3,TRBV15,CATSRADRSTDTQYF,TGTGCCACCAGCAGAGCAGACAGAAGCACAGATACGCAGTATTTT
few,15,TRBD2,TRBJ2-7,TRBV6-6,CASSYTLTSLGEQYF,TGTGCCAGCAGTTACACCCTGACTAGCTTGGGAGAGCAGTACTTC
few,12,.,TRBJ1-6,TRBV7-8,CASSGGGSPLHF,TGTGCCAGCAGCGGGGGGGGTTCACCCCTCCACTTT
.,14,.,TRBJ2-1,TRBV18,CASSRREVYNEQFF,TGTGCCAGCTCACGCAGGGAGGTATACAATGAGCAGTTCTTC
.,18,TRBD1,TRBJ1-2,TRBV7-8,CASSRSGGVSPVRPGYTF,TGTGCCAGCAGTAGATCAGGGGGCGTCTCTCCCGTGAGGCCTGGCTACACCTTC
.,15,TRBD1,TRBJ1-1,TRBV7-8,CASSYTWTGNTEAFF,TGTGCCAGCAGCTACACCTGGACAGGGAACACTGAAGCTTTCTTT
.,14,.,TRBJ1-1,TRBV6-5,CASSYGGRNTEAFF,TGTGCCAGCAGTTATGGGGGAAGGAACACTGAAGCTTTCTTT
.,15,.,TRBJ1-1,TRBV27,CASPIGSGGRTEAFF,TGTGCCAGCCCCATCGGTTCGGGAGGGCGGACTGAAGCTTTCTTT
.,13,.,TRBJ2-5,TRBV12-3/TRBV12-4,CASSRPLLVTQYF,TGTGCCAGCAGCCGACCCCTTCTAGTGACCCAGTACTTC
once,19,TRBD1,TRBJ2-1,TRBV27,CASSLSGTGLLAEHNEQFF,TGTGCCAGCAGTTTATCTGGGACAGGGTTATTAGCGGAGCACAATGAGCAGTTCTTC
.,15,TRBD1,TRBJ1-4,TRBV20-1,CSASDYRGRGEKLFF,TGCAGTGCTAGTGATTACAGGGGGCGAGGTGAAAAACTGTTTTTT
.,15,TRBD1,TRBJ1-6,TRBV6-1,CASSEKVQGNSPLHF,TGTGCCAGCAGTGAAAAGGTACAGGGGAATTCACCCCTCCACTTT
.,14,.,TRBJ2-5,TRBV19,CASSLLGSGETQYF,TGTGCCAGTAGTCTGCTTGGGTCCGGGGAGACCCAGTACTTC
.,15,.,TRBJ1-6,TRBV5-6,CASSLATGVNSPLHF,TGTGCCAGCAGCTTGGCTACAGGAGTAAATTCACCCCTCCACTTT
.,13,.,TRBJ2-1,TRBV7-6,CASSLKGGYEQFF,TGTGCCAGCAGCCTCAAAGGTGGTTATGAGCAGTTCTTC
once,12,.,TRBJ2-1,TRBV29-1,CSAQGSGNEQFF,TGCAGCGCCCAGGGTTCGGGCAATGAGCAGTTCTTC
once,15,.,TRBJ1-1,TRBV28,CASRPGGSTNTEAFF,TGTGCCAGCAGACCGGGTGGGTCTACGAACACTGAAGCTTTCTTT